The 30 T cell receptor beta chains below come from one sample, sequenced in a study of Ad26.COV2.S vaccination and SARS-CoV-2 variants (dated by TCRdb to the early 2020s). The intended sense of this specimen's treatment or condition label: 15 to 20 received Ad26.COV2.S at low or high dose, single or two shots; about five received placebo; per-sample allocation not given. For vaccine and placebo recipients, the sequenced repertoires came from samples collected on day 63 after the first injection. Receptors were amplified or captured by the immunoSEQ multiplex PCR assay. TCRdb limited this immuneACCESS table to in-frame rearrangements with V and J called. A share of clones is missing; checked studies link under half to unresolved V genes, and the rest is unexplained. This sample holds around 340,000 clones; about 88% were observed only once. The ten largest account for approximately 12% of the sample.

Sequenced here: peripheral blood, sampled in a trial of Ad26.COV2.S vaccine versus placebo. Source of these receptors: a person between 18 and 60 years old who received the Ad26.COV2.S COVID-19 vaccine or a placebo.

The CDR3 reads CASSIVNPPVTYNEQFF. The CDR3 region has the DNA TGTGCCAGTAGTATAGTGAACCCACCAGTCACCTACAATGAGCAGTTCTTC. The chain couples TRBV19 to TRBJ2-1; D not resolved. Germline CDR1 and CDR2: LNHDA and SQIVND (reference sequence). The CDR3 has 17 residues. Trimming removed 1 base from V and 2 bases from J, with 15 bases in between. Supplemented by reference TRBV19 and TRBJ2-1, the full variable domain reads DGGITQSPKYLFRKEGQNVTLSCEQNLNHDAMYWYRQDPGQGLRLIYYSQIVNDFQKGDIAEGYSVSREKKESFPLTVTSAQKNPTAFYLCASSIVNPPVTYNEQFFGPGTRLTVL.

The V call is TRBV5-1, the J call TRBJ1-1; D is ambiguous. The CDR3 contains 15 residues. CDR1 is SGHRS and CDR2 is YFSETQ in the germline V gene. The V end was cut by 0 bases, the J end by 0 bases, with 9 bases between. CDR3 amino acids: CASSLEHPMNTEAFF. As DNA, the CDR3 is TGCGCCAGCAGCTTGGAACACCCCATGAACACTGAAGCTTTCTTT.

This clone was detected only once. The V and J genes are TRBV4-2 and TRBJ1-5, with a tentative D call TRBD1 (5 bases). This CDR3 spans 14 amino acids. Trimming stripped 1 base from V and 6 bases from J, with 10 bases between. Germline V gene data show CDR1 as LGHNA and CDR2 as YNFKEQ. CDR3 DNA sequence: TGTGCCAGCAGCCAAGGCAGGGAAGGTCAGCCCCAGCATTTT. Residues: CASSQGREGQPQHF.

The chain recombines TRBV6-4 with TRBJ2-1, with a weak D call TRBD2 (6 bases). Trimming removed 2 bases from V and 3 bases from J, with 14 bases in between. The CDR3 is made up of 16 amino acids. The germline gives CDR1 MRHNA, CDR2 SNTAGT. The CDR3 DNA follows: TGTGCCAGCAGTGACATCGGGGGAACCTACTACAATGAGCAGTTCTTC. Translating gives CASSDIGGTYYNEQFF.

The chain is built from TRBV28 and TRBJ1-1; 12 bases align to TRBD1. V gave up 0 bases and J gave up 5 bases; unmatched junction bases: 4. There are 16 residues in the CDR3. Germline assignment: CDR1 MDHEN and CDR2 SYDVKM. The CDR3 loop is CASSLWGTGGATEAFF. The CDR3, as DNA: TGTGCCAGCAGTTTATGGGGGACAGGGGGCGCGACTGAAGCTTTCTTT.

This clone was counted a few times. The rearrangement links TRBV7-2 to TRBJ2-1, with no clear D. Trimming removed 5 bases at V and 6 bases at J, with 5 bases between. Germline V gives CDR1 SGHTA, CDR2 FQGNSA. This CDR3 contains 11 residues. CDR3 in amino acids: CASSEFNEQFF. The CDR3 DNA is TGTGCCAGCAGCGAATTCAATGAGCAGTTCTTC.

The chain joins TRBV27 to TRBJ1-2; tentatively, D is TRBD1 (6 bases). V dropped 7 bases and J dropped 8 bases, with 20 bases sitting between them. CDR1 and CDR2 (germline): MNHEY, SMNVEV (reference sequence). This CDR3 is 14 amino acids long. The CDR3 is CASNPQGGRWGYTF. CDR3 DNA sequence: TGTGCCAGCAACCCACAGGGAGGCCGTTGGGGCTACACCTTC.

This clone has only one observation. The chain joins TRBV19 to TRBJ2-1; 10 nucleotides agree with TRBD2. V lost 9 bases and J lost 4; bases outside the gene matches: 9. CDR3 length equals 15 residues. The germline V gene has CDR1 LNHDA and CDR2 SQIVND (reference sequence). The CDR3 DNA reads as TGTGCCAGCGGGGCGGGACTAGCGTTTTACAATGAGCAGTTCTTC. Translation gives CASGAGLAFYNEQFF.

This clone was detected only once. The chain uses TRBV19 and TRBJ2-5, with 8 bases that match TRBD1. This CDR3 contains 16 residues. Unmatched junction bases numbered 12, after V lost 5 bases and J lost 4 bases. Germline V gene sequence: CDR1 LNHDA, CDR2 SQIVND (reference sequence). CDR3 DNA: TGTGCCAGTAGTTATTCGTCAGGGGGCTCAACAGAGACCCAGTACTTC. Its translation is CASSYSSGGSTETQYF.

This chain joins TRBV2 and TRBJ1-2; a possible D gene is TRBD1 (6 bases). The CDR3 length is 14 residues. Per the germline V gene, CDR1 is SNHLY and CDR2 is FYNNEI. Trimming cost V 7 bases and J 3 bases, with 15 bases left between them. CDR3 loop: CASTLTGLDYGYTF. In DNA form, the CDR3 reads TGTGCCAGCACCTTGACAGGACTGGACTATGGCTACACCTTC.

The chain combines TRBV11-2 with TRBJ2-5; 9 nucleotides align to TRBD1. The V gene's germline CDR1 is SGHAT and CDR2 FQNNGV. This CDR3 contains 16 residues. V was clipped by 4 bases and J by 4 bases; unmatched bases: 10. DNA of the CDR3: TGTGCCAGCAGCTCGCGGGCTGGACAGGGGCGAGAGACCCAGTACTTC. Translating gives CASSSRAGQGRETQYF.

The chain employs TRBV7-2 and TRBJ1-6, with TRBD1 identical over 8 bases. Germline V gives CDR1 SGHTA, CDR2 FQGNSA. Losses at the gene ends were 7 bases for V and 8 bases for J; bases not matched to a gene: 7. The CDR3 is 14 residues long. The CDR3 DNA is TGTGCCAGCAAGAAAGACAGGGGAGATTCACCCCTCCACTTT. Amino acids: CASKKDRGDSPLHF.

The chain carries TRBV5-5 and TRBJ2-7; TRBD2 is a possible D gene (6 bases). The V and J ends lost 4 bases and 0 bases respectively, with 11 bases between them. This CDR3 spans 14 amino acids. The germline V gene encodes CDR1 SGHKS and CDR2 YYEKEE (reference sequence). This chain's CDR3 is CASSIRDFSYEQYF. For the CDR3, the DNA is TGTGCCAGCAGCATCCGGGACTTCTCCTACGAGCAGTACTTC.

J is TRBJ2-3 and V is TRBV28, with D possibly TRBD2 on 6 matching bases. This CDR3 comprises 13 residues. Trimming took 3 bases from V and 4 from J, leaving 8 bases between them. Per germline, CDR1 MDHEN and CDR2 SYDVKM. The CDR3 DNA is TGTGCCAGCAGTTTCGGGGGTGCAGATACGCAGTATTTT. Translated: CASSFGGADTQYF.

V is TRBV5-3 and J is TRBJ2-7, with 12 bases identical to TRBD2. TRBV5-3 belongs to the ORF category, with a function that is uncertain. Trimming removed 4 bases from V and 6 bases from J; junction bases left unmatched: 8. This CDR3 region has 15 residues. Here the CDR3 DNA reads TGTGCCAGAAGCCAGGGACTAGCGGGCCCGGGCGAGCAGTACTTC. The encoded protein is CARSQGLAGPGEQYF.

The genes are TRBV11-2 and TRBJ2-7; maybe TRBD1 (6 bases). V lost 0 bases and J lost 9, with 15 bases in between. Germline assignment: CDR1 SGHAT and CDR2 FQNNGV. The CDR3 covers 14 residues. Here the CDR3 reads CASSLEVTRGGQYF. The CDR3 coding sequence is TGTGCCAGCAGCTTAGAAGTCACCAGGGGTGGGCAGTACTTC. The variable domain in full, completed from reference TRBV11-2 and TRBJ2-7, reads EAGVAQSPRYKIIEKRQSVAFWCNPISGHATLYWYQQILGQGPKLLIQFQNNGVVDDSQLPKDRFSAERLKGVDSTLKIQPAKLEDSAVYLCASSLEVTRGGQYFGPGTRLTVT.

The chain employs TRBV15 and TRBJ2-1; 7 bases match TRBD2. J lost 7 bases, V lost 8 bases, and 8 bases had no gene match. This CDR3 spans 13 amino acids. The germline V gene encodes CDR1 LNHNV and CDR2 YYDKDF (reference sequence). CDR3 residues: CATGEGDLNEQFF. The CDR3 nucleotides read TGTGCCACCGGGGAGGGTGATCTGAATGAGCAGTTCTTC.

The genes are TRBV27 and TRBJ2-1, with D possibly TRBD1 on 6 matching bases. CDR3 size: 17 residues. V lost 2 bases and J lost 6, with 20 bases in between. The germline V gene has CDR1 MNHEY and CDR2 SMNVEV (reference sequence). The CDR3 DNA follows: TGTGCCAGCAGTTTAGGGTACAGGGACCTTACAGGCAATGAGCAGTTCTTC. Amino acids: CASSLGYRDLTGNEQFF.

This chain connects TRBV5-1 to TRBJ2-1; 7 nucleotides match TRBD2. V dropped 0 bases and J dropped 10; count of bases not matched to a gene: 7. The CDR3 is 14 residues long. The germline gives CDR1 SGHRS, CDR2 YFSETQ. The CDR3 nucleotides are TGCGCCAGCAGCTTGGAGGGGACTAAAAACGAGCAGTTCTTC. It encodes CASSLEGTKNEQFF. The full variable domain, rest sourced from reference TRBV5-1 and TRBJ2-1, is KAGVTQTPRYLIKTRGQQVTLSCSPISGHRSVSWYQQTPGQGLQFLFEYFSETQRNKGNFPGRFSGRQFSNSRSEMNVSTLELGDSALYLCASSLEGTKNEQFFGPGTRLTVL.

The V call is TRBV9, the J call TRBJ1-2; no reliable D call. Trimming took off 4 bases at V and 0 bases at J, with 7 bases between the two ends. This CDR3 has 13 residues. The germline gives CDR1 SGDLS, CDR2 YYNGEE. The CDR3 protein is CASSPYSNYGYTF. CDR3 nucleotides: TGTGCCAGCAGCCCGTATTCTAACTATGGCTACACCTTC.

V and J are TRBV4-1 and TRBJ2-7, with D possibly TRBD1 on 5 matching bases. The CDR3 is 13 residues long. CDR1 is MGHRA, CDR2 YSYEKL, per germline. V was pared by 4 bases and J by 2 bases, with 9 bases between. CDR3 sequence: CASSRQLAYEQYF. In DNA, the CDR3 is TGCGCCAGCAGCCGACAGTTAGCCTACGAGCAGTACTTC.

The chain couples TRBV30 to TRBJ2-3; D is unclear. Germline V gene sequence: CDR1 GTSNPN, CDR2 SVGIG (reference sequence). This CDR3 has 12 residues. Between the trimmed V and J ends, which lost 1 base and 7 bases, there was a span of 9 bases. The DNA of the CDR3 is TGTGCCTGGAGTGAGACGTTAAATACGCAGTATTTT. Amino acid sequence: CAWSETLNTQYF.

The V and J genes are TRBV18 and TRBJ1-1, with no clear D. Germline V gives CDR1 KGHSH, CDR2 LQKENI. Trimming removed 0 bases at V and 5 bases at J, with 13 bases between. This CDR3 is built from 15 residues. CDR3 nucleotide sequence: TGTGCCAGCTCACCACCGGCAGGAGATAGGACTGAAGCTTTCTTT. Amino acids: CASSPPAGDRTEAFF. Complete variable domain (other parts from reference TRBV18 and TRBJ1-1): NAGVMQNPRHLVRRRGQEARLRCSPMKGHSHVYWYRQLPEEGLKFMVYLQKENIIDESGMPKERFSAEFPKEGPSILRIQQVVRGDSAAYFCASSPPAGDRTEAFFGQGTRLTVV.

J is TRBJ2-3 and V is TRBV9, with D possibly matching TRBD1 (5 bases). V was cut by 2 bases and J by 0 bases, with 16 bases left in between. This CDR3 is 17 amino acids long. Germline CDR1 is SGDLS and CDR2 is YYNGEE. CDR3 region: CASSVGQRTLSTDTQYF. The CDR3 coding sequence is TGTGCCAGCAGCGTGGGCCAAAGGACACTTAGCACAGATACGCAGTATTTT.

The V call is TRBV3-1 (or the pseudogene TRBV3-2), the J call TRBJ1-1, with D possibly TRBD1 on 5 matching bases. CDR3 length: 17 residues. Trimming pared 1 base from V and 4 bases from J, leaving 19 bases between. Germline V gene lookup returns CDR1 LGHDT and CDR2 YNNKEL (reference sequence). CDR3: CASSQGLTGTQGTEAFF. As DNA, the CDR3 is TGTGCCAGCAGCCAAGGTTTAACCGGGACCCAAGGCACTGAAGCTTTCTTT.

This chain joins TRBV6-1 and TRBJ2-3; 7 bases fit TRBD2. V was clipped by 3 bases and J by 9 bases; unmatched bases: 3. The germline V gene encodes CDR1 MNHNS and CDR2 SASEGT. The CDR3 is made up of 12 amino acids. CDR3 in DNA: TGTGCCAGCAGTGATATGGGGGGGACGCAGTATTTT. Residues: CASSDMGGTQYF.

The chain recombines TRBV7-9 with TRBJ2-3, with D possibly TRBD2 on 5 matching bases. The CDR3 runs to 14 residues. With 2 bases removed from V and 4 bases from J, the gap between germline ends came to 10 bases. Germline V gene data show CDR1 as SEHNR and CDR2 as FQNEAQ (reference sequence). CDR3 region: CASSLRLAPDTQYF. In DNA, the CDR3 is TGTGCCAGCAGCTTACGGCTAGCCCCAGATACGCAGTATTTT.

J is TRBJ2-3 and V is TRBV30, with a tentative D call TRBD1 (6 bases). From germline, CDR1 is GTSNPN and CDR2 SVGIG (reference sequence). The CDR3 extends over 17 amino acids. Trimming pared 2 bases from V and 0 bases from J, leaving 18 bases between. This CDR3 is CAWSLGRTGMSTDTQYF. DNA of the CDR3: TGTGCCTGGAGTCTCGGCCGAACAGGGATGAGCACAGATACGCAGTATTTT. The entire variable domain, with the rest obtained from reference TRBV30 and TRBJ2-3, is as follows: SQTIHQWPATLVQPVGSPLSLECTVEGTSNPNLYWYRQAAGRGLQLLFYSVGIGQISSEVPQNLSASRPQDRQFILSSKKLLLSDSGFYLCAWSLGRTGMSTDTQYFGPGTRLTVL.

As regards this clone: The junction departs from germline at one end; a sequencing error may be responsible. V is TRBV11-1 and J is TRBJ2-7; D gene ambiguous. The CDR3 is made up of 13 amino acids. CDR1 SGHAT and CDR2 FQDESV come from the germline V gene (reference sequence). The CDR3 loop is CASSLEGSYEQYF. The CDR3 coding sequence is TGTGCCAGCAGTTTAGAAGGGTCCTACGAGCAGTACTTC.

This clone was detected a few times. The chain is built from TRBV5-1 and TRBJ1-5; weak D call: TRBD1 (6 bases). CDR1 and CDR2 from the germline V gene are SGHRS and YFSETQ. This CDR3 spans 15 amino acids. V was trimmed by 4 bases and J by 4 bases, leaving 15 bases between them. CDR3 amino acids: CASSVSSDRNQPQHF. CDR3 bases: TGCGCCAGCAGCGTCTCTTCGGACAGAAATCAGCCCCAGCATTTT.